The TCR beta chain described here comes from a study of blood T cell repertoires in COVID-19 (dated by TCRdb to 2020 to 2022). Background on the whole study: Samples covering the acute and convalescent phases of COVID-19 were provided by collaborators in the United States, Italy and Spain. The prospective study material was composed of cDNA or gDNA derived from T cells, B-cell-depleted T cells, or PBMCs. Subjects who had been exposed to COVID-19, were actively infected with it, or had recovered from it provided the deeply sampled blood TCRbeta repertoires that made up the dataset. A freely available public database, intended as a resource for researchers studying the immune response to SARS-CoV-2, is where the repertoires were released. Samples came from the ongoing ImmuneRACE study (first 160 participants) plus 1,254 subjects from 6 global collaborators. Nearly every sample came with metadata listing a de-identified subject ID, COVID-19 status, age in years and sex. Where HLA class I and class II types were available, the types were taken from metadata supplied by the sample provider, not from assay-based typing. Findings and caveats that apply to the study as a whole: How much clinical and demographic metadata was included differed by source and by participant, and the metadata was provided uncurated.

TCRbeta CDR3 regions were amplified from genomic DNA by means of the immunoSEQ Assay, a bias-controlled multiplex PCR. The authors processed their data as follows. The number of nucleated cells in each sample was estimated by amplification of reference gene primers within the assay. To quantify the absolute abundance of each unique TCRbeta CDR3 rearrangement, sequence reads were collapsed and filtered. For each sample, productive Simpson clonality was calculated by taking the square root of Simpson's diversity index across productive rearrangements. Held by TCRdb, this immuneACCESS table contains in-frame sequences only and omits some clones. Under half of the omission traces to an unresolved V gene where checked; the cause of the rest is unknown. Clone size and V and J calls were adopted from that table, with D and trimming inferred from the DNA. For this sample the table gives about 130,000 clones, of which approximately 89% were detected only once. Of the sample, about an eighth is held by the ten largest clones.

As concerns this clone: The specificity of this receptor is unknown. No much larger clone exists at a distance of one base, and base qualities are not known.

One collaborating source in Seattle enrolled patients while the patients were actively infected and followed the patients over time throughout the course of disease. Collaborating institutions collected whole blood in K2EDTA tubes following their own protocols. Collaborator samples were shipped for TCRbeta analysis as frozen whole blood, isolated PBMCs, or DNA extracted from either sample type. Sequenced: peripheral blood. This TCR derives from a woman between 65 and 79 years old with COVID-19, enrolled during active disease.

The DNA sequence is TGCGCCAGCTCCCTGACTAGCGGGCCCGGGGAGCTGTTTTTT. It specifies CASSLTSGPGELFF. Here the chain combines TRBV10-1 and TRBJ2-2; 10 of the junction bases match TRBD2. CDR1 and CDR2, per the germline V gene (reference sequence), are WNHNN and SYGVQD. V is trimmed back by 8 bases and J by 6 bases, and the junction contains 6 bases that no gene match accounts for. The CDR3 holds 14 amino acids from the cysteine to the phenylalanine. This entry keeps only the CDR3 DNA: 42 bases, framed from base 1.